Below, one T cell receptor beta chain is given with its context. Gene names refer to mouse genes. This entry comes from a study of tissue T cells after allogeneic stem cell transplantation. The time point is: mouse harvest day 14 after allogeneic transplant. Each mouse received 10^7 T-cell-depleted marrow cells plus 10^6 splenic CD5+ T cells by tail vein. Clones were read by immunoSEQ multiplex PCR, and TCRdb kept only the in-frame ones, dropping some. The table records over 3,500 clones, 45% to 55% of them present only once. The source material was gut tissue. The receptor comes from a female BALB/c mouse given C57BL/6 T cells with graft-versus-host disease after an allogeneic hematopoietic cell transplant.

The CDR3 here is CASSIGGANSDYTF. The sequenced part of the CDR3 DNA is TGTGCCAGCAGTATCGGGGGGGCAAACTCCGACTACACC. The chain carries TRBV19 and TRBJ1-2, with a weak D call TRBD1 (5 bases). The read gets to within 1 residue of the CDR3 end, and the germline J gene fills in the rest. Trimming pared 2 bases from V and 0 bases from J, leaving 8 bases between. The CDR3 has 14 residues. Germline values: CDR1 FNHDT, CDR2 SITEND (reference sequence).